This T cell receptor beta chain was sequenced in a study of shared clonotypes between healthy human individuals. This clone was found once. Antigen unknown. General observations from the study: Non-shared clonotypes had lower generation probabilities than clonotypes shared by all four sorted-subset donors. Sampling covered nothing but blood. Tissue TCR repertoires likely differ from those found in blood.

The CDR3 loop spans 14 amino acids. V was trimmed by 5 bases and J by 4 bases, leaving 12 bases between them. Germline loops: CDR1 LNHDA, CDR2 SQIVND (reference sequence). Both CD45RO+ cells and CCR7-negative CD45RA+ TemRA cells were combined to make up CD8 memory. In replicate PCRs of sorted subsets, approximately 200 ng DNA, some 28,000 T cell genomes, was used. Clones were sequenced by immunoSEQ multiplex PCR, and TCRdb holds only the in-frame ones, with some missing. The sample has hundreds of thousands of clones, around 90% seen once. The V and J genes are TRBV19 and TRBJ2-1, with D maybe TRBD2 (6 bases). Sequenced sample: memory CD8+ T cells sorted from blood. The subset: CD45RO+ cells pooled with CCR7-negative TemRA cells. This clonotype was obtained from a young man in good health. DNA for the CDR3: TGTGCCAGTAGTGCCGGGACTTCTTACAATGAGCAGTTCTTC. It is translated as CASSAGTSYNEQFF.